This entry describes one TCR beta chain. Its antigen is as yet unknown. TCRdb's copy holds only in-frame clones and misses some; the assay was immunoSEQ multiplex PCR. The profile shows hundreds of thousands of clones, around 87% of them singletons. The data belong to a study of Ad26.COV2.S vaccination and SARS-CoV-2 variants. Findings of the study overall: TCR breadth and depth analyses may have underestimated total T cell responses.

With 2 bases removed from V and 7 bases from J, the gap between germline ends came to 12 bases. Germline V gene sequence: CDR1 MNHNS, CDR2 SASEGT. The CDR3 length is 14 residues. The treatment was: some 20 received Ad26.COV2.S at low or high dose, single or two shots; roughly five received placebo; per-sample allocation not given. On day 63 after the first injection, vaccine and placebo recipients gave samples. The source is a person aged 18 to 65 who received the Ad26.COV2.S COVID-19 vaccine or a placebo. This material consisted of peripheral blood, taken in a trial of Ad26.COV2.S vaccine versus placebo. The chain joins TRBV6-1 to TRBJ1-5; weak D call: TRBD1 (5 bases). The CDR3 nucleotides are TGTGCCAGCAGTGAACAGGGTACCGGCCAGCCCCAGCATTTT. This codes for CASSEQGTGQPQHF.